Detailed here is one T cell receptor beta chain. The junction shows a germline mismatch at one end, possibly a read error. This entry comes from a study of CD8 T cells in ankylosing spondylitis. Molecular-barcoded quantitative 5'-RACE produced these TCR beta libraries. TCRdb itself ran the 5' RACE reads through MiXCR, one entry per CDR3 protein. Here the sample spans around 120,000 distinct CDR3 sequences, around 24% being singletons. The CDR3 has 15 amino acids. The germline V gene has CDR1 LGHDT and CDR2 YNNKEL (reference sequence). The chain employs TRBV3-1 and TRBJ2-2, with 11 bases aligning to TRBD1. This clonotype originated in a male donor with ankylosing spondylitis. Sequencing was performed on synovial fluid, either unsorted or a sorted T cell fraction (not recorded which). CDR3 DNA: TGTGCCACCAGCCCCGGGACAGGGGGTAACGGGGAGCTGTTTTTT. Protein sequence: CATSPGTGGNGELFF.